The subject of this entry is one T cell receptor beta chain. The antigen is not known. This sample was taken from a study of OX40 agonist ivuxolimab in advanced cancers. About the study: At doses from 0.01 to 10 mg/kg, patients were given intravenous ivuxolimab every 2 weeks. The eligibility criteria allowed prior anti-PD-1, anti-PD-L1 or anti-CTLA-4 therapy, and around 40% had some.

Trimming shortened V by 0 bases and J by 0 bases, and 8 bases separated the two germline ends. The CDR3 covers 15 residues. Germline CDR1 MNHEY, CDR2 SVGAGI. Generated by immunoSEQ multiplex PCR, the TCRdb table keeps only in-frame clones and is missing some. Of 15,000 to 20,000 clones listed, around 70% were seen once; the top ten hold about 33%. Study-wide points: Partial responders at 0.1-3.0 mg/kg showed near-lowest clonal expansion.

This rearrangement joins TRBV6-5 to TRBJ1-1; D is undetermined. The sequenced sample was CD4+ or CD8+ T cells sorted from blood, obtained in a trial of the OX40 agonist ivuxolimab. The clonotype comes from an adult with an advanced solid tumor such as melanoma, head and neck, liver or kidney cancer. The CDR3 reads CASSYSIGLNTEAFF. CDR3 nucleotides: TGTGCCAGCAGTTACTCGATAGGGTTGAACACTGAAGCTTTCTTT.